This TCR beta chain was found in a study of CD8 T cells in Susac syndrome. General study points: A relatively small number of individuals underwent TCR sequencing and HLA analysis.

The authors negatively isolated CD8+ and CD4+ T cells and FACS-enriched TEMRA cells. Reverse transcription of about 0.45 to 1 ug RNA was performed with random hexamers. The CDR3 of TCR beta was amplified by immunoSEQ multiplex PCR across 54 Vbeta and 13 Jbeta. TCRdb analysed the immunoSEQ multiplex PCR reads with MiXCR anew, one entry per CDR3 protein. The top ten hold roughly 0.2% of the sample, which has 150,000 to 160,000 distinct CDR3 sequences, 90% to 95% seen once. J was trimmed by 7 bases and V by 4 bases; bases with no gene match: 10. CDR3 size: 15 residues. From germline, CDR1 is LGHDT and CDR2 YNNKEL (reference sequence). Comments on this clonotype: The antigen is not known.

The sequencing sample was made of CD8+ T cells from PBMCs. This clonotype was sampled from a human donor with multiple sclerosis. This chain connects TRBV3-1 to TRBJ2-1; TRBD2 matches 7 bases. CDR3 protein: CASSPTPGGGNEQFF. Written as DNA, the CDR3 is TGTGCCAGCAGCCCCACCCCGGGGGGAGGGAATGAGCAGTTCTTC.